The 14 T cell receptor beta chains presented below share a single source sample, sequenced in a study of blood T cell repertoires in COVID-19. Measured with immunoSEQ multiplex PCR; TCRdb has only the in-frame clones, and not every one. The sample lists more than 350,000 clones, around 87% occurring once. The sample consisted of peripheral blood. These receptors all stem from a woman in her 30s with COVID-19, enrolled during active disease.

This chain joins TRBV21-1 and TRBJ1-5; the D call in the table, TRBD1, was not verified against the DNA. TRBV21-1 is reported as a pseudogene. The CDR3 sequence is 15 residues long. CDR3: CASSKNAGSNQPQHF. The CDR3 coding sequence is TGTGCCAGCAGCAAAAATGCAGGCAGCAATCAGCCCCAGCATTTT.

This chain joins TRBV5-1 and TRBJ2-3, with 7 bases matching TRBD2. V dropped 1 base and J dropped 0; count of bases not matched to a gene: 8. The germline CDR1 and CDR2 sequences are SGHRS and YFSETQ. The CDR3 totals 17 residues. This chain's CDR3 is CASSLIGEGISTDTQYF. The CDR3 DNA is TGCGCCAGCAGCTTGATAGGGGAGGGAATTAGCACAGATACGCAGTATTTT.

This clone appeared a single time. The chain employs TRBV19 and TRBJ1-1, with TRBD1 identical over 9 bases. The length of the CDR3 is 15 residues. V shed 5 bases, J shed 8 bases, and the junction held 12 bases outside the gene matches. In germline, CDR1 is LNHDA, CDR2 SQIVND (reference sequence). CDR3 protein: CASSGTGTGSQEAFF. The DNA for the CDR3 is TGTGCCAGTAGTGGAACCGGGACAGGGTCCCAAGAAGCTTTCTTT.

The chain is built from TRBV3-1 (or the pseudogene TRBV3-2) and TRBJ2-7; the match to TRBD1 covers 9 bases. The length of the CDR3 is 15 residues. V was clipped by 3 bases and J by 3 bases; unmatched bases: 6. Germline V gene data show CDR1 as LGHDT and CDR2 as YNNKEL (reference sequence). The CDR3 coding sequence is TGTGCCAGCAGCCACCCGGACAGGGGAGTCTACGAGCAGTACTTC. This encodes CASSHPDRGVYEQYF.

The chain's CDR3 is CASSSSSGTSGRADTQYF. In nucleotides, the CDR3 is TGTGCCAGCAGCTCCTCCTCCGGGACTAGCGGGAGGGCGGATACGCAGTATTTT. The rearrangement uses TRBV5-5 and TRBJ2-3; 16 nucleotides line up with TRBD2. The CDR3 consists of 18 residues. Germline V gene sequence: CDR1 SGHKS, CDR2 YYEKEE (reference sequence). V shed 3 bases, J shed 6 bases, and the junction held 10 bases outside the gene matches. Full variable domain (rest looked up from reference TRBV5-5 and TRBJ2-3): DAGVTQSPTHLIKTRGQQVTLRCSPISGHKSVSWYQQVLGQGPQFIFQYYEKEERGRGNFPDRFSARQFPNYSSELNVNALLLGDSALYLCASSSSSGTSGRADTQYFGPGTRLTVL.

The genes are TRBV21-1 and TRBJ1-1; TRBD1 is the table's D call, not checked against the DNA. TRBV21-1 is listed as a pseudogene. This CDR3 is built from 14 residues. CDR3 in DNA: TGTGCCAGAGAACCGGGACAGCTGAACACTGAAGCTTTCTTT. Encoded protein: CAREPGQLNTEAFF.

The DNA of the CDR3 is TGTGCCAGTAGAGGACTAGCGGAGCTCTACAATGAGCAGTTCTTC. As protein: CASRGLAELYNEQFF. The V and J genes are TRBV19 and TRBJ2-1, with TRBD2 matching over 10 bases. The V segment lost 6 bases and the J segment 3 bases; nucleotides outside the gene matches: 5. The CDR3 is 15 residues long. Germline V lookup: CDR1 LNHDA, CDR2 SQIVND (reference sequence). The full variable domain, in which reference TRBV19 and TRBJ2-1 provide the parts outside the CDR3, is DGGITQSPKYLFRKEGQNVTLSCEQNLNHDAMYWYRQDPGQGLRLIYYSQIVNDFQKGDIAEGYSVSREKKESFPLTVTSAQKNPTAFYLCASRGLAELYNEQFFGPGTRLTVL.

This clone appeared a single time. The V and J genes are TRBV5-1 and TRBJ2-7, with 10 bases aligning to TRBD2. After removal of 5 bases from V and 2 bases from J, the junction contained 7 bases not matched to a gene. The CDR3 runs to 15 residues. Germline V gene sequence: CDR1 SGHRS, CDR2 YFSETQ. The CDR3 DNA reads TGCGCCAGCAGGGCAGCGGGAGGGGTCACCTACGAGCAGTACTTC. Translating it yields CASRAAGGVTYEQYF.

The rearrangement uses TRBV30 and TRBJ2-1; maybe TRBD1 (6 bases). Trimming left V 0 bases short and J 9 bases short, with 9 bases between. Germline CDR1 reads GTSNPN; CDR2 reads SVGIG (reference sequence). The CDR3 loop spans 12 amino acids. The chain's CDR3 is CAWSVQGGEQFF. In nucleotides, the CDR3 is TGTGCCTGGAGTGTACAGGGTGGTGAGCAGTTCTTC.

This clone was recorded many times. This chain joins TRBV13 and TRBJ1-2; 8 bases fit TRBD1. Germline loops: CDR1 PRHDT, CDR2 FYEKMQ (reference sequence). Trimming took 5 bases from V and 6 from J; bases not matched to a gene: 5. The CDR3 loop spans 13 amino acids. Here the CDR3 DNA reads TGTGCCAGCAGCCTACAGGGGGGAGATGGCTACACCTTC. Its translation is CASSLQGGDGYTF.

The chain is built from TRBV9 and TRBJ1-2; maybe TRBD1 (5 bases). Germline V gene data show CDR1 as SGDLS and CDR2 as YYNGEE. This CDR3 spans 13 amino acids. V was shortened by 0 bases and J by 4 bases, with 7 bases between the two germline ends. This chain's CDR3 is CASSVDGGYGYTF. CDR3 bases: TGTGCCAGCAGCGTAGACGGGGGCTATGGCTACACCTTC. The full variable domain, its missing parts supplied by reference TRBV9 and TRBJ1-2, is DSGVTQTPKHLITATGQRVTLRCSPRSGDLSVYWYQQSLDQGLQFLIQYYNGEERAKGNILERFSAQQFPDLHSELNLSSLELGDSALYFCASSVDGGYGYTFGSGTRLTVV.

This chain connects TRBV6-2 or TRBV6-3 to TRBJ1-1; D possibly corresponds to TRBD1 (6 bases). Germline lookup yields CDR1 MNHEY and CDR2 SVGEGT. The CDR3 covers 15 residues. Trimming pared 2 bases from V and 1 base from J, leaving 11 bases between. The CDR3 DNA reads TGTGCCAGCAGTTACCTGGACAGCGCGAACACTGAAGCTTTCTTT. Translation gives CASSYLDSANTEAFF.

V gene TRBV7-3 combines with J gene TRBJ2-7; 7 bases agree with TRBD1. Germline CDR1 SGHTA, CDR2 FQGTGA. This CDR3 comprises 15 residues. V trimming: 2 bases; J trimming: 0 bases; junction bases outside the gene matches: 4. In nucleotides, the CDR3 is TGTGCCAGCAGCTTACACCGGGACAGCTCCTACGAGCAGTACTTC. Translation gives CASSLHRDSSYEQYF.

The V and J genes are TRBV7-6 and TRBJ2-5; the D gene is possibly TRBD1 (6 bases). The V gene's germline CDR1 is SGHVS and CDR2 FNYEAQ. Between the trimmed V and J ends, which lost 5 bases and 3 bases, there was a span of 16 bases. The CDR3 is 15 amino acids. The CDR3 protein is CASSLQGRGEETQYF. The CDR3 DNA reads TGTGCCAGCAGCCTGCAGGGCAGGGGAGAAGAGACCCAGTACTTC.